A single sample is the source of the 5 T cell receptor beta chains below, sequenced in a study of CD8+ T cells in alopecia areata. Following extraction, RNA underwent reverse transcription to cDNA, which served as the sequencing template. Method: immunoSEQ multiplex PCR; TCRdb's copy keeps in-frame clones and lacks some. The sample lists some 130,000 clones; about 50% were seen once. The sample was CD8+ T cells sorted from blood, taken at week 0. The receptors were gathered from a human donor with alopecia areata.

The CDR3 sequence is CASSLFLSYEQYF. CDR3 nucleotides: TGTGCCAGCAGCCTCTTCCTCTCCTACGAGCAGTACTTC. The gene calls are TRBV4-2 and TRBJ2-7; D is unclear. The CDR3 is 13 amino acids. V was shortened by 4 bases and J by 0 bases, with 7 bases between the two germline ends. Per germline, CDR1 LGHNA and CDR2 YNFKEQ.

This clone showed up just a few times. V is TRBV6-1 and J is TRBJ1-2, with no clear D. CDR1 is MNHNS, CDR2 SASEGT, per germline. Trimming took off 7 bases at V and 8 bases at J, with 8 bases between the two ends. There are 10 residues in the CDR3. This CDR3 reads CASMGKGYTF. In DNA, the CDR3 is TGTGCCAGCATGGGAAAAGGCTACACCTTC.

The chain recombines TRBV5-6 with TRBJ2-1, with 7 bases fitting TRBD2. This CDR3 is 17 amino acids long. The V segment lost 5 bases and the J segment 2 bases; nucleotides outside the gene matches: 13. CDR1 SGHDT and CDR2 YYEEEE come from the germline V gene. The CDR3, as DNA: TGTGCCAGCAGACCGCCCCCCATAGCGGGTCCCTACAATGAGCAGTTCTTC. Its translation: CASRPPPIAGPYNEQFF.

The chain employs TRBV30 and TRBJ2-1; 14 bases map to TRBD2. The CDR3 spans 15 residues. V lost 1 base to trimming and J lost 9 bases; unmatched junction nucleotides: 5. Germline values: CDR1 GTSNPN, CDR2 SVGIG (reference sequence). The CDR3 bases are TGTGCCTGGAGTGGACTAGCGGGGGGGTTACTTGAGCAGTTCTTC. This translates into CAWSGLAGGLLEQFF. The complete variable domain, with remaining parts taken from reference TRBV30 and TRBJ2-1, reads SQTIHQWPATLVQPVGSPLSLECTVEGTSNPNLYWYRQAAGRGLQLLFYSVGIGQISSEVPQNLSASRPQDRQFILSSKKLLLSDSGFYLCAWSGLAGGLLEQFFGPGTRLTVL.

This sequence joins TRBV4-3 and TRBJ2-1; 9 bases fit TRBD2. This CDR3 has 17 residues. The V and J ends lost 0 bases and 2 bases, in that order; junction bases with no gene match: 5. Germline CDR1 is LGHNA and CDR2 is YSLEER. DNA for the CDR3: TGCGCCAGCAGCCAAGATTGGGAGCGGGGGGCCTACAATGAGCAGTTCTTC. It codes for CASSQDWERGAYNEQFF.